This TCR beta chain derives from a study of tumor-infiltrating lymphocytes in primary liver carcinoma. Overall study: The patient group consisted of men and women aged 30 to 69 years. Tumors were stage T1-T3 N0M0, roughly 4.2 to 11 cm across. Study-wide points: Tumor region pairs overlapped more than did tumor-adjacent and tumor-blood pairs.

TCR beta cDNA came from about 500 ng total RNA, primed with a constant-region primer. Libraries of TCR beta came from three nested multiplex PCR rounds with slightly modified ARM-PCR. Two initial PCR rounds of about 9 cycles each paired TRBV1-TRBV30 forward primers with a C-beta reverse primer. TCRdb passed the multiplex PCR reads through MiXCR, listing each CDR3 protein once. The repertoire holds 300,000 to 400,000 distinct CDR3 sequences, with 60% to 80% as singletons. This clonotype was seen only a few times. Its antigen is as yet unknown. A much larger clone lies a single base off, so this may be a read error. Germline DNA was also extracted, while the blood RNA originated from unsorted whole blood. This CDR3 is 13 amino acids long. V lost 11 bases and J lost 4; bases outside the gene matches: 9.

This rearrangement joins TRBV12-3 or TRBV12-4 to TRBJ2-5, with TRBD2 matching 8 bases. This receptor was obtained from a man aged 35 to 55 with primary liver carcinoma and hepatitis B virus infection. The source material was peripheral blood. DNA for the CDR3: TGTGCCGGCCGGGGAGCGGGAGTAGAGACCCAGTACTTC. Protein product: CAGRGAGVETQYF.